This TCR beta chain appears in the sequencing data of a study of blood T cell repertoires in COVID-19 (dated by TCRdb to 2018 to 2020). Describing the broader study: Samples covering the acute and convalescent phases of COVID-19 were provided by collaborators in the United States, Italy and Spain. The material from the prospective study consisted of cDNA or gDNA derived from T cells, B-cell-depleted T cells, or PBMCs. The samples were drawn from the first 160 participants of the ongoing ImmuneRACE study and from 1,254 subjects provided by 6 global collaborators. HLA class I and class II types, where available, came from metadata supplied by the sample provider rather than from assay-based typing. The repertoires were released in a freely available public database intended as a resource for research on the immune response to SARS-CoV-2. Deeply sampled blood TCRbeta repertoires from subjects exposed to, actively infected with, or recovered from COVID-19 were included in the dataset. Sample metadata almost always included a de-identified subject ID, COVID-19 status, age in years and sex.

TCRbeta CDR3 regions were amplified from genomic DNA using the immunoSEQ Assay, a bias-controlled multiplex PCR. As for how the authors treated the data: Nucleated cell counts per sample were estimated from amplification of reference gene primers within the assay. To quantify the absolute abundance of each unique TCRbeta CDR3 rearrangement, sequence reads were collapsed and filtered. For each sample, productive Simpson clonality was calculated by taking the square root of Simpson's diversity index across productive rearrangements. Held by TCRdb, this immuneACCESS table contains in-frame sequences only and omits some clones. Under half of the omission traces to an unresolved V gene where checked; the cause of the rest is unknown. From that table come the V and J calls and clone size; the DNA was used to work out D and trimming. Here the sample has some 100,000 clones; 85% occur a single time. Approximately 10% of the sample goes to the ten largest clones.

Study-wide findings and limitations: Clinical and demographic metadata were provided uncurated, with the amount varying by source and participant.

The table lists this clone with a few counts. The specificity of this receptor is unknown. One base away there is no much larger clone; base qualities are not given. The CDR3, from cysteine to phenylalanine, totals 17 residues. This entry keeps only the CDR3 DNA: 51 bases, framed from base 1. V is cut back by 4 bases and J by 1 base, with 10 bases in the junction unmatched. The germline V gene yields MNHNS for CDR1 and SASEGT for CDR2. Whole blood was collected in K2EDTA tubes by collaborating institutions according to the institutions' own protocols. Collaborator samples were shipped for TCRbeta analysis as frozen whole blood, isolated PBMCs, or DNA extracted from either sample type.

Sequenced sample: peripheral blood. The receptor comes from a woman aged 70-85 years with active or convalescent COVID-19. The chain links TRBV6-1 with TRBJ2-7; TRBD1 agrees with 10 junctional bases. The CDR3 amino acid sequence is: CASSGLGDRGQSYEQYF. The DNA sequence reads TGTGCCAGCAGTGGCCTCGGCGACAGGGGGCAATCCTACGAGCAGTACTTC.